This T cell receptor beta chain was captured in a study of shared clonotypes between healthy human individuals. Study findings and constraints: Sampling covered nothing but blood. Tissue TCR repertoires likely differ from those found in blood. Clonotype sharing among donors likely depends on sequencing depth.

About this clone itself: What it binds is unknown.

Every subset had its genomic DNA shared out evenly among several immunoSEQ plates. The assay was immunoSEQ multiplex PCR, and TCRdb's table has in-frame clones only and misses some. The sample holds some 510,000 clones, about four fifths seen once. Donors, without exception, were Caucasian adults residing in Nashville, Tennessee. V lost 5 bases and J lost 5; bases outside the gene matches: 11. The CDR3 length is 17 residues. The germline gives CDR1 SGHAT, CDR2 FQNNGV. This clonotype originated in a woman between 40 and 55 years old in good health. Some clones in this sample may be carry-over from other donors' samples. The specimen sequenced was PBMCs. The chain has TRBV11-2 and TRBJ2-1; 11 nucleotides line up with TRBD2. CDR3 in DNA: TGTGCCAGCAGCGCCGGAGGCGGACTAGCGGGTCACAATGAGCAGTTCTTC. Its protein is CASSAGGGLAGHNEQFF.